The 30 T cell receptor beta chains reported below all come from one sample, sequenced in a study of T cell repertoires in cytomegalovirus infection. TCRdb reanalysed the reads using MiXCR and keeps one entry per CDR3 protein. The repertoire includes some 900,000 distinct CDR3 sequences, 32% of them detected once, and 12% sits in the top ten. Their specific antigens are unknown. The sequencing used cultured CD8+ T cells from PBMCs, collected from culture after CMV antigen stimulation. The source of these receptors is a human donor in good health (CMV status not recorded). Some clones in this sample may be carry-over from other donors' samples.

The genes are TRBV5-6 and TRBJ1-1; no definite D call. The V gene's germline CDR1 is SGHDT and CDR2 YYEEEE. Trimming took 0 bases from V and 2 from J, leaving 8 bases between them. The CDR3 sequence is 14 residues long. CDR3 loop: CASSLEGYNTEAFF. CDR3 bases: TGTGCCAGCAGCTTGGAGGGCTATAACACTGAAGCTTTCTTT.

This clonotype came up a few times. The V gene is TRBV2, the J gene TRBJ1-1; D unresolved. V was pared by 1 base and J by 0 bases, with 12 bases between. Germline lookup yields CDR1 SNHLY and CDR2 FYNNEI. The CDR3 sequence is 16 residues long. CDR3 protein: CASSEVFSPLNTEAFF. The DNA of the CDR3 is TGTGCCAGCAGTGAAGTGTTCAGCCCTTTGAACACTGAAGCTTTCTTT.

This clonotype was seen a few times. The chain employs TRBV5-4 and TRBJ1-6, with 7 bases fitting TRBD1. The CDR3 has 14 amino acids. V lost 2 bases to trimming and J lost 12 bases; unmatched junction nucleotides: 8. The germline CDR1 and CDR2 sequences are SGHNT and YYREEE (reference sequence). As DNA, the CDR3 is TGTGCCAGCAGCTTCTGGGGACAGCAACGACCCCTCCACTTT. It yields the protein CASSFWGQQRPLHF.

The rearrangement uses TRBV4-1 and TRBJ2-2, with a possible D match to TRBD2 (6 bases). Germline CDR1 reads MGHRA; CDR2 reads YSYEKL. The CDR3 is 13 amino acids. The V gene lost 6 bases and the J gene lost 6 bases, with 11 bases spanning the gap. The CDR3 reads CASRSPGAGELFF. The CDR3 DNA follows: TGCGCCAGCAGGTCGCCGGGGGCCGGGGAGCTGTTTTTT.

This clonotype was counted at least ten times. V is TRBV7-6 and J is TRBJ2-5; D is possibly TRBD2 (6 bases). The CDR3 runs 17 residues. Trimming took 11 bases from V and 1 from J, leaving 26 bases between them. Germline V gene lookup returns CDR1 SGHVS and CDR2 FNYEAQ. The CDR3 DNA follows: TGTGCCCAGGAGGATAAGCGGATGCTCGGGGGCCAAGAGACCCAGTACTTC. Translating it yields CAQEDKRMLGGQETQYF.

There are many counts of this clonotype. This sequence joins TRBV12-3 or TRBV12-4 and TRBJ1-5; D remains ambiguous. Trimming shortened V by 6 bases and J by 1 base, and 7 bases separated the two germline ends. This CDR3 region has 13 residues. The CDR3 nucleotides read TGTGCCAGCAGCCTCGGGAGCAATCAGCCCCAGCATTTT. Protein product: CASSLGSNQPQHF.

The table lists this clonotype with a few counts. This rearrangement joins TRBV20-1 to TRBJ2-7, with D tentatively TRBD1 (5 bases). With 3 bases removed from V and 0 bases from J, the gap between germline ends came to 15 bases. This CDR3 contains 15 residues. CDR1 and CDR2 (germline): DFQATT, SNEGSKA (reference sequence). CDR3 in amino acids: CSASGFDSVSYEQYV. The CDR3 DNA sequence: TGCAGTGCTAGCGGTTTCGACAGCGTCTCCTACGAGCAGTACGTC.

This clonotype turned up a few times. The CDR3 region is CASLTAYEQYF. The CDR3 region has the DNA TGTGCCAGCCTGACAGCCTACGAGCAGTACTTC. V is TRBV6-1 and J is TRBJ2-7, with D perhaps matching TRBD1 (5 bases). Trimming pared 8 bases from V and 2 bases from J, leaving 7 bases between. The CDR3 spans 11 residues. CDR1 and CDR2 from the germline V gene are MNHNS and SASEGT.

The V gene is TRBV19, the J gene TRBJ2-3; the D gene could be TRBD1 or TRBD2 (6 bases each). CDR3 length: 16 residues. The V end was cut by 5 bases, the J end by 0 bases, with 15 bases between. CDR1 is LNHDA, CDR2 SQIVND, per germline (reference sequence). This CDR3 reads CASSPLRGLSTDTQYF. The CDR3 region has the DNA TGTGCCAGTAGTCCCCTCCGGGGGCTAAGCACAGATACGCAGTATTTT.

This clonotype was seen a handful of times. The V and J genes are TRBV7-9 and TRBJ2-7, with TRBD1 matching 8 bases. CDR1 is SEHNR, CDR2 FQNEAQ, per germline (reference sequence). The CDR3 totals 15 residues. The V segment lost 5 bases and the J segment 3 bases; nucleotides outside the gene matches: 9. CDR3 DNA sequence: TGTGCCAGCAGCACAGACAGGGGTTCCAACTACGAGCAGTACTTC. This translates into CASSTDRGSNYEQYF. The full variable domain, rest sourced from reference TRBV7-9 and TRBJ2-7, is DTGVSQNPRHKITKRGQNVTFRCDPISEHNRLYWYRQTLGQGPEFLTYFQNEAQLEKSRLLSDRFSAERPKGSFSTLEIQRTEQGDSAMYLCASSTDRGSNYEQYFGPGTRLTVT.

The V gene is TRBV7-3, the J gene TRBJ1-1; possibly TRBD1 for D (6 bases). The CDR3 is 19 residues long. From germline, CDR1 is SGHTA and CDR2 FQGTGA. With 1 base removed from V and 2 bases from J, the gap between germline ends came to 23 bases. CDR3 in DNA: TGTGCCAGCAGCTTAATCGGATACAGGGCGCGGCGAGACAACACTGAAGCTTTCTTT. This encodes CASSLIGYRARRDNTEAFF.

The CDR3 coding sequence is TGTGCCAGCAGCCAAGATCCTATCGACAGGGCGGCCGGGGAGCTGTTTTTT. Encoded protein: CASSQDPIDRAAGELFF. This chain joins TRBV14 and TRBJ2-2, with TRBD1 matching 7 bases. V shed 0 bases and J 6 bases; nucleotides not matched to a gene: 10. Germline-derived CDR1 and CDR2 are SGHDN and FVKESK. This CDR3 has 17 residues.

J is TRBJ2-1 and V is TRBV27, with 10 bases identical to TRBD1. This CDR3 spans 16 amino acids. Looked up from germline, CDR1 is MNHEY and CDR2 is SMNVEV (reference sequence). The trim removed 4 bases at V and 7 bases at J, leaving 10 bases unmatched. The CDR3 loop reads CASSSADRGTWNEQFF. The CDR3 DNA reads TGTGCCAGCAGTTCTGCGGACAGGGGGACATGGAATGAGCAGTTCTTC.

In this sample, this clonotype turned up a few times. This chain connects TRBV2 to TRBJ2-1; D may be TRBD1 (6 bases). From germline, CDR1 is SNHLY and CDR2 FYNNEI. Trimming left V 9 bases short and J 3 bases short, with 12 bases between. The CDR3 is made up of 13 amino acids. The CDR3 protein is CARTGLGYNEQFF. The CDR3 DNA is TGTGCCAGGACAGGATTAGGCTACAATGAGCAGTTCTTC.

The table lists this clonotype with a count of one. With a much larger clone just one base away, this may be a read error. The V and J genes are TRBV7-6 and TRBJ2-3; D is possibly TRBD2 (6 bases). Germline lookup yields CDR1 SGHVS and CDR2 FNYEAQ. Trimming took off 5 bases at V and 3 bases at J, with 12 bases between the two ends. The CDR3 contains 14 residues. CDR3 amino acids: CASSRLVGTDTQYF. CDR3 nucleotide sequence: TGTGCCAGCAGCCGACTAGTGGGTACAGATACGCAGTATTTT.

The gene calls are TRBV4-3 and TRBJ1-2; D gene uncertain. This CDR3 comprises 15 residues. Germline values: CDR1 LGHNA, CDR2 YSLEER. The ends were cut back, 0 bases at V and 7 bases at J, with 15 bases in the middle. The CDR3 nucleotides are TGCGCCAGCAGCCAAGATCGAGGGTCGGCGGGTGGCTACACCTTC. This sequence encodes CASSQDRGSAGGYTF.

The V gene is TRBV6-1, the J gene TRBJ1-4; 9 bases are shared with TRBD1. Per germline, CDR1 MNHNS and CDR2 SASEGT. The CDR3 is 15 amino acids. V was clipped by 3 bases and J by 8 bases; unmatched bases: 7. The CDR3 loop is CASSDLGTGYEKLFF. The CDR3 region has the DNA TGTGCCAGCAGTGATTTGGGGACAGGGTACGAAAAACTGTTTTTT.

This clonotype was recorded at least ten times. The chain is built from TRBV7-6 and TRBJ2-1; 7 positions match TRBD1. The CDR3 has 15 amino acids. The V gene end was trimmed by 4 bases and the J gene end by 1 base; junction bases not matched to a gene: 4. Germline V gives CDR1 SGHVS, CDR2 FNYEAQ. The CDR3 DNA is TGTGCCAGCAGCTCTAGACAGGGTTCCTACAATGAGCAGTTCTTC. Its protein product is CASSSRQGSYNEQFF. The complete variable domain, with remaining parts taken from reference TRBV7-6 and TRBJ2-1, reads GAGVSQSPRYKVTKRGQDVALRCDPISGHVSLYWYRQALGQGPEFLTYFNYEAQQDKSGLPNDRFSAERPEGSISTLTIQRTEQRDSAMYRCASSSRQGSYNEQFFGPGTRLTVL.

This rearrangement joins TRBV29-1 to TRBJ1-2; 7 bases fit TRBD1. Trimming removed 8 bases from V and 3 bases from J; junction bases left unmatched: 6. This CDR3 has 12 residues. From germline, CDR1 is SQVTM and CDR2 ANQGSEA. The CDR3 region is CSIQTGDYGYTF. The CDR3 DNA is TGCAGCATTCAAACAGGGGACTATGGCTACACCTTC. The full variable domain, with the rest looked up from reference TRBV29-1 and TRBJ1-2, is SAVISQKPSRDICQRGTSLTIQCQVDSQVTMMFWYRQQPGQSLTLIATANQGSEATYESGFVIDKFPISRPNLTFSTLTVSNMSPEDSSIYLCSIQTGDYGYTFGSGTRLTVV.

The chain couples TRBV5-4 to TRBJ2-2, with D unresolved. The V gene lost 0 bases and the J gene lost 3 bases, with 6 bases spanning the gap. Germline CDR1 and CDR2: SGHNT and YYREEE (reference sequence). The CDR3 runs 14 residues. CDR3 loop: CASSLGFYTGELFF. CDR3 in DNA: TGTGCCAGCAGCTTGGGCTTCTACACCGGGGAGCTGTTTTTT.

The chain combines TRBV12-3 or TRBV12-4 with TRBJ2-3; no definite D call. The CDR3 extends over 14 amino acids. Trimming removed 3 bases from V and 1 base from J, with 8 bases in between. The CDR3 here is CASSFPPGTDTQYF. The CDR3 DNA sequence: TGTGCCAGCAGTTTCCCTCCGGGCACAGATACGCAGTATTTT.

V gene TRBV18 combines with J gene TRBJ1-5, with D perhaps matching TRBD1 (5 bases). V lost 5 bases, J lost 3 bases, and 11 bases lay in between. The CDR3 length is 14 residues. Germline CDR1 reads KGHSH; CDR2 reads LQKENI. CDR3: CASSSRDPNQPQHF. The CDR3 nucleotides are TGTGCCAGCTCATCCAGGGATCCCAATCAGCCCCAGCATTTT.

This clonotype has a single count. The chain employs TRBV27 and TRBJ2-7; tentative D call: TRBD2 (6 bases). Trimming left V 11 bases short and J 5 bases short, with 19 bases between. The germline gives CDR1 MNHEY, CDR2 SMNVEV (reference sequence). CDR3 length: 13 amino acids. The DNA of the CDR3 is TGTGCCGCGGGATCGGCAGGGCCCCACGAGCAGTACTTC. Amino acids: CAAGSAGPHEQYF.

The genes are TRBV27 and TRBJ1-2; 8 bases match TRBD1. The ends lost 4 bases at V and 3 bases at J; junction bases unmatched: 4. Looked up from germline, CDR1 is MNHEY and CDR2 is SMNVEV (reference sequence). CDR3 length: 14 residues. As DNA, the CDR3 is TGTGCCAGCAGTTCAGGGGGCGTGGACTATGGCTACACCTTC. This translates into CASSSGGVDYGYTF.

The rearrangement links TRBV10-3 to TRBJ2-3; 7 bases match TRBD1. CDR1 is ENHRY, CDR2 SYGVKD, per germline. CDR3 size: 15 residues. V trimming: 3 bases; J trimming: 3 bases; junction bases outside the gene matches: 6. CDR3 sequence (DNA): TGTGCCATCAGTGATCGTTCAGGGGGAACAGATACGCAGTATTTT. Its translation: CAISDRSGGTDTQYF.

The chain couples TRBV11-3 to TRBJ2-2; D is possibly TRBD1 or TRBD2 (5 bases each). This CDR3 is built from 16 residues. Deletions cut 2 bases from V and 1 base from J, with 11 bases between. Germline V CDR1 and CDR2: SGHNT, YENEEA. In DNA, the CDR3 is TGTGCCAGCAGCTTAAAGGGGACGGAGAACACCGGGGAGCTGTTTTTT. Translating gives CASSLKGTENTGELFF.

V and J are TRBV20-1 and TRBJ2-1; 12 bases map to TRBD2. The ends lost 2 bases at V and 6 bases at J; junction bases unmatched: 2. The CDR3 has 14 amino acids. Germline values: CDR1 DFQATT, CDR2 SNEGSKA (reference sequence). CDR3 amino acids: CSARSSGGANEQFF. The CDR3 DNA follows: TGCAGTGCTAGATCTAGCGGGGGGGCCAATGAGCAGTTCTTC.

There are many counts of this clonotype. In nucleotides, the CDR3 is TGTGCCAGCAGTTACGACGGGGGGCTTAGTTCACCCCTCCACTTT. Protein: CASSYDGGLSSPLHF. This chain connects TRBV6-5 to TRBJ1-6; tentative D call: TRBD1 (6 bases). Looked up from germline, CDR1 is MNHEY and CDR2 is SVGAGI. The CDR3 runs to 15 residues. The ends were cut back, 2 bases at V and 9 bases at J, with 14 bases in the middle.

V gene TRBV4-1 combines with J gene TRBJ2-7; D is ambiguous. V shed 3 bases and J shed 5 bases, with 5 bases lying between them. The CDR3 is 11 residues long. Per germline, CDR1 MGHRA and CDR2 YSYEKL. The CDR3 sequence: CASSQLDEQYF. CDR3 in DNA: TGCGCCAGCAGCCAGCTCGACGAGCAGTACTTC.

This clonotype was recorded a few times. The J gene is TRBJ1-2, the V gene TRBV24-1; TRBD1 agrees at 7 bases. CDR1 is KGHDR and CDR2 is SFDVKD in the germline V gene. The CDR3 totals 14 residues. V trimming: 4 bases; J trimming: 7 bases; junction bases outside the gene matches: 8. The CDR3 DNA reads TGTGCCACCAGTGAGCGGGACAGATCTATTGGCTACACCTTC. Its translation is CATSERDRSIGYTF.